The text below deals with one TCR beta chain. The antigen it binds to is not known. No much larger clone is present one base from it, and per-base qualities are unavailable. Inclusive of the bounding cysteine and phenylalanine, the CDR3 is 16 residues long. This entry keeps only the CDR3 DNA: 48 bases, framed from base 1. The CDR1 and CDR2 encoded by the germline V gene are KGHSH and LQKENI. V lost 1 base and J lost 3 bases, and the count of bases not matched to a germline gene is 4. The library was produced with the immunoSEQ multiplex PCR assay. The immuneACCESS repertoire file appears here via TCRdb, limited to in-frame rearrangements. These files lack a portion of the clones; in checked studies, under half of the deficit traces to unresolved V genes, and the cause of the others is not known. The sample table contains under 50,000 clones; only one count was recorded for roughly 90% of them. Around 5.5% of the sample rests with the top ten.

This entry is derived from a study of T cell changes during pregnancy in multiple sclerosis (dated by TCRdb to about 2019). Describing the broader study: The study examined how the T cell repertoire changed over the course of pregnancy in women with multiple sclerosis.

This sequence uses TRBV18 and TRBJ2-5; the junction holds 11 bases that match TRBD2. The specimen comprised CD8+ T cells from peripheral blood mononuclear cells, sampled in the third trimester of pregnancy. The TCR sequence derives from a female donor with multiple sclerosis, enrolled in a pregnancy study. The CDR3 region reads CASSPLMTSGEETQYF. The DNA sequence reads TGTGCCAGCTCACCACTGATGACTAGCGGGGAAGAGACCCAGTACTTC.